This TCR beta chain came from a study of cytomegalovirus exposure and HLA in healthy donors. Comments on this clone: As yet, its antigen is unknown.

This CDR3 has 17 residues. J lost 3 bases, V lost 3 bases, and 10 bases had no gene match. Germline-derived CDR1 and CDR2 are LNHDA and SQIVND (reference sequence). Findings and limits, study-wide: Being productive about 87% or about 30% of the time was typical of most TCR beta V segments in an earlier analysis. Sequencing likely generated an artifact that appeared as a cluster of highly shared sequence variants.

It was with 60 Vbeta and 13 Jbeta primers that the PCR ran. Sequenced by immunoSEQ multiplex PCR; TCRdb stores in-frame clones only, minus some. The sample yields roughly 100,000 clones, about 75% seen once. The J gene is TRBJ1-4, the V gene TRBV19, with 7 positions matching TRBD1. This clonotype originated in a man aged 35-49 years in good health and CMV-seronegative. The specimen sequenced was PBMCs. The chain's CDR3 is CASSMAPFDRANEKLFF. The CDR3 nucleotides are TGTGCCAGTAGTATGGCCCCATTCGACAGGGCTAATGAAAAACTGTTTTTT.